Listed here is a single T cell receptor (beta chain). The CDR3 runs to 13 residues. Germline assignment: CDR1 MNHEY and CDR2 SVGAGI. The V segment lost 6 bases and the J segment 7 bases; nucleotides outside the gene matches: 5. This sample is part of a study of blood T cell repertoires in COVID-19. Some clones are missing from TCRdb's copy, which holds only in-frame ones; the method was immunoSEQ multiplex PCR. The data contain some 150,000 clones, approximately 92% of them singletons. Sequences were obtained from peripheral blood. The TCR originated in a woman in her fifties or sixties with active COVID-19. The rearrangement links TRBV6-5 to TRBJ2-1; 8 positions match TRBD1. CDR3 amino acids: CASRRDRGNEQFF. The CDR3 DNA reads TGTGCCAGCAGACGTGACAGGGGTAATGAGCAGTTCTTC.